Following are 7 T cell receptor beta chains from one sample sequenced in a study of technical replicates of blood from a handful of donors. This table comes from immunoSEQ multiplex PCR, and its TCRdb copy is limited to in-frame clones, with some not included. The sample includes about 61,000 clones, 95% to 98% of them seen just once. Input material: T cells isolated from PBMCs. These receptors originate from a human donor in good health.

This chain connects TRBV11-3 to TRBJ1-1; a possible D gene is TRBD1 (5 bases). The CDR3 has 13 amino acids. CDR1 and CDR2 from the germline V gene are SGHNT and YENEEA. The V end was cut by 3 bases, the J end by 1 base, with 6 bases between. In DNA, the CDR3 is TGTGCCAGCAGCTTTGACAGGAACACTGAAGCTTTCTTT. Translating gives CASSFDRNTEAFF. The full variable domain, in which reference TRBV11-3 and TRBJ1-1 provide the parts outside the CDR3, is EAGVVQSPRYKIIEKKQPVAFWCNPISGHNTLYWYLQNLGQGPELLIRYENEEAVDDSQLPKDRFSAERLKGVDSTLKIQPAELGDSAVYLCASSFDRNTEAFFGQGTRLTVV.

This chain joins TRBV7-8 and TRBJ2-7; D is uncertain. The V end lost 2 bases, the J end lost 6 bases, and 17 bases lay between the germline ends. The germline CDR1 and CDR2 sequences are SGHVS and FQNEAQ. The CDR3 covers 15 residues. The CDR3: CASSLRMNWPGEQYF. DNA of the CDR3: TGTGCCAGCAGCTTACGTATGAACTGGCCGGGCGAGCAGTACTTC.

The chain has TRBV5-1 and TRBJ1-1, with TRBD1 matching 9 bases. Germline V lookup: CDR1 SGHRS, CDR2 YFSETQ. Trimming removed 6 bases from V and 3 bases from J; junction bases left unmatched: 6. This CDR3 contains 14 residues. DNA for the CDR3: TGCGCCAGCAACCCGGGACAGGGCGACACTGAAGCTTTCTTT. It translates to CASNPGQGDTEAFF.

CDR3: CASSLVSAYNEQFF. CDR3 in DNA: TGTGCCAGCAGCTTAGTCAGCGCCTACAATGAGCAGTTCTTC. This chain joins TRBV11-3 and TRBJ2-1, with D uncertain. Per germline, CDR1 SGHNT and CDR2 YENEEA. The CDR3 covers 14 residues. V lost 1 base and J 2 bases, leaving 6 bases between the germline ends.

V is TRBV19 and J is TRBJ1-2, with TRBD1 matching 8 bases. The germline V gene has CDR1 LNHDA and CDR2 SQIVND (reference sequence). V lost 5 bases and J lost 0; bases outside the gene matches: 2. The CDR3 totals 14 residues. Here the CDR3 reads CASSVDRANYGYTF. The CDR3 nucleotides are TGTGCCAGTAGTGTGGACAGGGCTAACTATGGCTACACCTTC.

The chain combines TRBV7-3 with TRBJ1-2, with D possibly being TRBD1 (5 bases). The V gene lost 2 bases and the J gene lost 4 bases, with 11 bases spanning the gap. The length of the CDR3 is 14 residues. In germline, CDR1 is SGHTA, CDR2 FQGTGA. The CDR3 DNA reads as TGTGCCAGCAGCTTACGTGCAGGGCCCTATGGCTACACCTTC. As protein: CASSLRAGPYGYTF.

The CDR3 coding sequence is TGTGCCAGCAGCTTCCCAGCGCAGAACTATGGCTACACCTTC. This translates into CASSFPAQNYGYTF. The chain has TRBV7-9 and TRBJ1-2; D is unresolved. The CDR3 is 14 residues long. Trimming pared 3 bases from V and 2 bases from J, leaving 10 bases between. The germline V gene has CDR1 SEHNR and CDR2 FQNEAQ (reference sequence). Based on the CDR3 plus reference TRBV7-9 and TRBJ1-2, the full variable domain is DTGVSQNPRHKITKRGQNVTFRCDPISEHNRLYWYRQTLGQGPEFLTYFQNEAQLEKSRLLSDRFSAERPKGSFSTLEIQRTEQGDSAMYLCASSFPAQNYGYTFGSGTRLTVV.